This T cell receptor (beta chain) was captured by sequencing in a study of blood T cell repertoires in COVID-19. Study summary: T cells, B-cell-depleted T cells, or PBMCs provided the cDNA or gDNA that served as material.

The CDR3 is 16 amino acids. V lost 3 bases and J lost 0, with 14 bases in between. The germline gives CDR1 SEHNR, CDR2 FQNEAQ (reference sequence). As originally analysed: Estimates of nucleated cell counts were drawn from the amplification of reference gene primers. Produced via immunoSEQ multiplex PCR; TCRdb's table is partial and in-frame only. D and trimming come from the DNA, and the V and J calls and clone size come from that table. The data contain approximately 70,000 clones, around 90% of them seen just once; the ten biggest clones take up roughly 20%. The specimen was peripheral blood. This sequence was found in a human donor in a cohort sampled during active COVID-19. The chain joins TRBV7-9 to TRBJ2-5; tentative D call: TRBD2 (6 bases). CDR3 in DNA: TGTGCCAGCAGCTTGGGGACTCAGATGTACCAAGAGACCCAGTACTTC. Translation gives CASSLGTQMYQETQYF.